This T cell receptor (beta chain) was observed in a study of beta chain features in type 1 diabetes. Study-wide background: Across every sample, about 110 million sorted cells were examined in total. General observations from the study: All four CD4+ subsets of Type 1 diabetes patients contained TCRB CDR3s that were moderately but significantly shorter. It was not settled here whether HLA type affects TCRB rearrangement.

This clone turned up a few times. Its antigen is unknown. Reverse transcribing all isolated RNA meant expressed TCRB transcripts were sequenced. Libraries were prepared by immunoSEQ multiplex PCR; TCRdb keeps only in-frame clonotypes and omits some of them. This table has about 620,000 clones, roughly a sixth appearing once. The V gene's germline CDR1 is SGDLS and CDR2 YYNGEE. The trim removed 0 bases at V and 1 base at J, leaving 2 bases unmatched. The CDR3 length is 15 residues. The single heparinised draw taken from each donor contained roughly 100 mL of blood on average. The TCR sequence derives from a man aged 18 to 35 in good health. The sequencing input was naive CD4+ T cells from blood. This chain joins TRBV9 and TRBJ2-7; TRBD2 aligns across 9 bases. The CDR3 nucleotides are TGTGCCAGCAGCGTAGGACTAGCGGATTCCTACGAGCAGTACTTC. Its translation: CASSVGLADSYEQYF.